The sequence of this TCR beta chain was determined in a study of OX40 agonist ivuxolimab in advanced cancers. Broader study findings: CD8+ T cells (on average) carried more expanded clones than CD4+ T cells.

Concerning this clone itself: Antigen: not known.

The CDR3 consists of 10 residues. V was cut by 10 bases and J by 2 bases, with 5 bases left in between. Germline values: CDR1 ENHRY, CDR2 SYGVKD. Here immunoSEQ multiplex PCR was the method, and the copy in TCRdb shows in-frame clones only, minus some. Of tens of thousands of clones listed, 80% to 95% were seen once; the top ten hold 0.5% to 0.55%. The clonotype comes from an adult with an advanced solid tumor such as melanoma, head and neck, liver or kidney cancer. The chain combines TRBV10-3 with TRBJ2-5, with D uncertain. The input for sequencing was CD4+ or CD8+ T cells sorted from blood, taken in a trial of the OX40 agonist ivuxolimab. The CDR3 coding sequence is TGTGCCACCCGTCAAGAGACCCAGTACTTC. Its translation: CATRQETQYF.